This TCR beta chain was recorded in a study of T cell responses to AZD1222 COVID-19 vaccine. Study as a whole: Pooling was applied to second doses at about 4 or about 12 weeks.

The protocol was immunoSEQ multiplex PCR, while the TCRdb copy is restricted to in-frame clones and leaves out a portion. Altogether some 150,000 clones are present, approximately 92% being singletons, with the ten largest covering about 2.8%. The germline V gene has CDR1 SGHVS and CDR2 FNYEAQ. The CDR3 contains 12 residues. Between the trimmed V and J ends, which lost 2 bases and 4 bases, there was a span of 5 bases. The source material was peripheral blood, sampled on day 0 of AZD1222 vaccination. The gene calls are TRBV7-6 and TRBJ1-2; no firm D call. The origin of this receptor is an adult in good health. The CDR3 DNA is TGTGCCAGCAGCTTACGGCCCTATGGCTACACCTTC. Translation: CASSLRPYGYTF.